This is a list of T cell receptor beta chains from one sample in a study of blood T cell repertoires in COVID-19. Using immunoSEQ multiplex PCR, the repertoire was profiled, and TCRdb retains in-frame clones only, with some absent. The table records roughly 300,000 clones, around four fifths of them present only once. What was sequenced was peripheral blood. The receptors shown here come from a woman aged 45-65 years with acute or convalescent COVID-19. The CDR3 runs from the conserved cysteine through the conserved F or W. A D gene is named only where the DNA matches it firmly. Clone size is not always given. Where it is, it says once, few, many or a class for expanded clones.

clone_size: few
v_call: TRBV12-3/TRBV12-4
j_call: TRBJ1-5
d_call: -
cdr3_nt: TGTGCCAGCAGTTTAGCCCCAAATCAGCCCCAGCATTTT
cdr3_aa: CASSLAPNQPQHF

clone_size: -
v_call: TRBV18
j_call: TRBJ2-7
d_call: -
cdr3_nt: TGTGCCAGCTCACCATGGCAGGGACTCTCCTACGAGCAGTACTTC
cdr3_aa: CASSPWQGLSYEQYF

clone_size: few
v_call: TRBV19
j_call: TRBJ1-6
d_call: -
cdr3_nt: TGTGCCAGTAGAAAACGATCCGGGACAAAAGGCTCACCCCTCCACTTT
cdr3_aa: CASRKRSGTKGSPLHF

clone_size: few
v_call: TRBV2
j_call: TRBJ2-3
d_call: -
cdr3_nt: TGTGCCATTCGTAGGCACGGGAGTACAGATACGCAGTATTTT
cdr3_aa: CAIRRHGSTDTQYF

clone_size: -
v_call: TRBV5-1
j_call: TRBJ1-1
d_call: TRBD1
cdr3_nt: TGCGCCAGCAGCTCCCCTACAGGGGCGGTCACTGAAGCTTTCTTT
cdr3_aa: CASSSPTGAVTEAFF

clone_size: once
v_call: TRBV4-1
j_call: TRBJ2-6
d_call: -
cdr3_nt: TGCGCCAGCAGCCAAGGGCCCAGGGAAGTGACTGGGGCCAACGTCCTGACTTTC
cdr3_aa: CASSQGPREVTGANVLTF

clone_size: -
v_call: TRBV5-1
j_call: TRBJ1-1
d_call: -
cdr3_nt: TGCGCCAGCAGCGAACAGGTGACGGGGAACACTGAAGCTTTCTTT
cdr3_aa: CASSEQVTGNTEAFF

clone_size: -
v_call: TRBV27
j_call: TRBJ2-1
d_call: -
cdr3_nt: TGTGCCAGCAGTGCCTACACTAGCTCCTACAATGAGCAGTTCTTC
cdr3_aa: CASSAYTSSYNEQFF

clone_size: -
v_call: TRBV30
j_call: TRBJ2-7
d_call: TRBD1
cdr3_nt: TGTGCCTGGAACCGGGACAGGGGGTACGAGCAGTACTTC
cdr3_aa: CAWNRDRGYEQYF

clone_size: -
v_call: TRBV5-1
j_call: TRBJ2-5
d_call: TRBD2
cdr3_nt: TGCGCCAGCAGCTTGGGGGGACTAGCCAGGATAGAGACCCAGTACTTC
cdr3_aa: CASSLGGLARIETQYF

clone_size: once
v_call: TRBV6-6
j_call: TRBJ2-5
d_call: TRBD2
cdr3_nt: TGTGCCAGCAGTCGCATGGGGCTACTAGCGGGGGTCCAAGAGACCCAGTACTTC
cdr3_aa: CASSRMGLLAGVQETQYF

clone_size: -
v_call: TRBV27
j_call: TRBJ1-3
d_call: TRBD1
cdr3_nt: TGTGCCAGCAGCGTTACAGGGGGGTCAGGAAACACCATATATTTT
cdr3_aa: CASSVTGGSGNTIYF

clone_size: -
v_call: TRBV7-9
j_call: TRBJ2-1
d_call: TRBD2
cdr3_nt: TGTGCCAGCACGGGGTTCGCTAGCGGGAGATACAATGAGCAGTTCTTC
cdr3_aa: CASTGFASGRYNEQFF

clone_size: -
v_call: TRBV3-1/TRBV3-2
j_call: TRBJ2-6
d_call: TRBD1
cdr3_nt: TGTGCCAGCAGCCAAGGATCAGGGGGCAGGGCCAAGGGGGCCAACGTCCTGACTTTC
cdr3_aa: CASSQGSGGRAKGANVLTF

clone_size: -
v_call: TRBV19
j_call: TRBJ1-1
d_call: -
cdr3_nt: TGTGCCAGTAGTTCCAGGGACACTGAAGCTTTCTTT
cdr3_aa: CASSSRDTEAFF

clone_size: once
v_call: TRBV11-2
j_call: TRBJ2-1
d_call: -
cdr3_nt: TGTGCCAGCAGCCCTAACTTCTACAATGAGCAGTTCTTC
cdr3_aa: CASSPNFYNEQFF

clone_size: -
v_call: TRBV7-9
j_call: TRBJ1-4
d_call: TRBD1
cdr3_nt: TGTGCCAGCTCAGGGGGACAAAATGAAAAACTGTTTTTT
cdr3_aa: CASSGGQNEKLFF

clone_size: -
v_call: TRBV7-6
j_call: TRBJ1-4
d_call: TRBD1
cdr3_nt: TGTGCCAGCAGCTTAACGGGGACAGGTGCGGGTGAAAAACTGTTTTTT
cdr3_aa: CASSLTGTGAGEKLFF

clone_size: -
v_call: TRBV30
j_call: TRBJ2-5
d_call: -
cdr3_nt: TGTGCCTGGAGTAGGACAACGGAGACCCAGTACTTC
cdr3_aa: CAWSRTTETQYF

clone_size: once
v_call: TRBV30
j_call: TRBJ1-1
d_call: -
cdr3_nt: TGTGCCTGGAGTCTGAATGCAGGGCCAAGAGAAGCTTTCTTT
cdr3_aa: CAWSLNAGPREAFF

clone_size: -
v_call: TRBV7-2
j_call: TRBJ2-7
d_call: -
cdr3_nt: TGTGCCAGCAGCTTAACAGACTCCTACGAGCAGTACTTC
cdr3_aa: CASSLTDSYEQYF

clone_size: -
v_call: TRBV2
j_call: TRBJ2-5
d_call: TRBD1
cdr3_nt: TGTGCCAGCAGTAGACAGGGTGGGGAGACCCAGTACTTC
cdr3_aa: CASSRQGGETQYF

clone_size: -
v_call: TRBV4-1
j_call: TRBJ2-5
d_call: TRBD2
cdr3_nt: TGCGCCAGCAGCCAGGGCAGGGAGGGGGAGACCCAGTACTTC
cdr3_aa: CASSQGREGETQYF

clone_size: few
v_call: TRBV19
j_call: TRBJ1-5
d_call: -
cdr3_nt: TGTGCCAGTAGTACCGGACAGATAATTTATAGCAATCAGCCCCAGCATTTT
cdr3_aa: CASSTGQIIYSNQPQHF

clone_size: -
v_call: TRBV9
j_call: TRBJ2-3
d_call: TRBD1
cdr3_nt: TGTGCCAGCACAGACAGGGGAAAAGATACGCAGTATTTT
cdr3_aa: CASTDRGKDTQYF

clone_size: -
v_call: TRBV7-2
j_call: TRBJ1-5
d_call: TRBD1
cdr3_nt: TGTGCCAGCAGCTCGCCGGCAGGGGGTGGCAATCAGCCCCAGCATTTT
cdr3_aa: CASSSPAGGGNQPQHF

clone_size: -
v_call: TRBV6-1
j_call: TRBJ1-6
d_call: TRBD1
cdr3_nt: TGTGCCAGCAGTGAAGGGACAGGGATAAACTATAATTCACCCCTCCACTTT
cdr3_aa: CASSEGTGINYNSPLHF

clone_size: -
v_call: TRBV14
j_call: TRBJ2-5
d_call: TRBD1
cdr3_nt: TGTGCCAGCAGCTCTTGGACAGGGATCGGGGAGACCCAGTACTTC
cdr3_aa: CASSSWTGIGETQYF

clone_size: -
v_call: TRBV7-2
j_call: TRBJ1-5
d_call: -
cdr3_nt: TGTGCCAGCAGCCCTACGTTGAGTAGGGGTAATCAGCCCCAGCATTTT
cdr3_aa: CASSPTLSRGNQPQHF

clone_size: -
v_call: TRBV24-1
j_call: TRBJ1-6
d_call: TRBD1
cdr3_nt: TGTGCCACCAGTGATCCCGGACAGGGAGTATCAAGGTCACCCCTCCACTTT
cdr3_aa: CATSDPGQGVSRSPLHF

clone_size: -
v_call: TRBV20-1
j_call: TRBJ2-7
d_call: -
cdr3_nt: TGCAGTGCTGGGCAAAACGAGCAGTACTTC
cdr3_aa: CSAGQNEQYF

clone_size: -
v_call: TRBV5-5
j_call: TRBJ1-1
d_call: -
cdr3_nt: TGTGCCAGCAGCTTCAACACGAACACTGAAGCTTTCTTT
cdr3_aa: CASSFNTNTEAFF

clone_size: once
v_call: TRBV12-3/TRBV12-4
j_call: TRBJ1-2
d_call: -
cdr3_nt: TGTGCCAGCAGTTCGGGGACTGACTATGGCTACACCTTC
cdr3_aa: CASSSGTDYGYTF

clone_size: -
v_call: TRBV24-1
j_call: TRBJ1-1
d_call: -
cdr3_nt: TGTGCCACCTTCCCGAGAGGGGGTGGCACTGAAGCTTTCTTT
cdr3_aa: CATFPRGGGTEAFF